Following are 23 T cell receptor beta chains from one sample sequenced in a study of blood T cell repertoires in COVID-19 (TCRdb year 2020). Libraries were prepared through the immunoSEQ multiplex PCR assay. Imported from immuneACCESS, the table was reduced by TCRdb to in-frame sequences with V and J called. These copies leave out some clones; in studies compared against another copy, an unresolved V gene accounts for under half, and the cause of the remainder is not known. The sample data list approximately 160,000 clones, and roughly 80% of these were observed just once. The ten largest clonotypes hold about 3% of the sample. The specimen was peripheral blood. All receptors come from a man aged 65 to 85 with acute or convalescent COVID-19.

The chain links TRBV7-8 to TRBJ2-1, with TRBD2 identical over 14 bases. The germline gives CDR1 SGHVS, CDR2 FQNEAQ. The CDR3 spans 19 residues. The V segment lost 4 bases and the J segment 6 bases; nucleotides outside the gene matches: 14. CDR3 DNA: TGTGCCAGCAGCTCGCCGACTAGCGGGAGGGCCTCCGGTGTCAATGAGCAGTTCTTC. This codes for CASSSPTSGRASGVNEQFF.

The chain combines TRBV5-1 with TRBJ2-3, with 9 bases fitting TRBD2. In germline, CDR1 is SGHRS, CDR2 YFSETQ. The CDR3 length is 17 residues. V was clipped by 4 bases and J by 0 bases; unmatched bases: 9. The CDR3 sequence: CASSKISGGLSTDTQYF. CDR3 nucleotides: TGCGCCAGCAGCAAAATAAGCGGGGGGCTTAGCACAGATACGCAGTATTTT.

A few counts support this clone. V usage is TRBV11-3 and J usage is TRBJ2-5, with TRBD1 identical over 9 bases. V dropped 6 bases and J dropped 1; count of bases not matched to a gene: 9. The CDR3 is 16 amino acids. The germline gives CDR1 SGHNT, CDR2 YENEEA. The CDR3 nucleotides are TGTGCCAGCAGGGACAGGGGATCGGCCCCCCAAGAGACCCAGTACTTC. Translated: CASRDRGSAPQETQYF.

V and J are TRBV10-3 and TRBJ2-1; TRBD1 might be the D (5 bases). The CDR3 totals 16 residues. Germline CDR1 ENHRY, CDR2 SYGVKD. The V and J ends lost 0 bases and 9 bases respectively, with 18 bases between them. The CDR3 sequence is CAISESVGVGFSEQFF. CDR3 DNA sequence: TGTGCCATCAGTGAGTCCGTAGGGGTTGGGTTCAGTGAGCAGTTCTTC.

The rearrangement joins TRBV10-1 to TRBJ2-1; no definite D call. The CDR3 extends over 13 amino acids. Germline loops: CDR1 WNHNN, CDR2 SYGVQD (reference sequence). V lost 5 bases and J lost 9, with 14 bases in between. The CDR3 DNA reads as TGCGCCAGCAGTTCCCTAGTTCCCGGTGAGCAGTTCTTC. Amino acids: CASSSLVPGEQFF.

CDR3 sequence reads: CASRTGWGNQPQHF. Here the CDR3 DNA reads TGTGCCAGCAGAACAGGTTGGGGCAATCAGCCCCAGCATTTT. The chain is built from TRBV27 and TRBJ1-5, with a possible D match to TRBD1 (5 bases). The germline V gene has CDR1 MNHEY and CDR2 SMNVEV (reference sequence). Trimming removed 6 bases at V and 2 bases at J, with 11 bases between. This CDR3 is 14 amino acids long.

This rearrangement joins TRBV4-3 to TRBJ1-2; tentative D call: TRBD1 (6 bases). Germline CDR1 and CDR2: LGHNA and YSLEER. Trimming removed 2 bases from V and 4 bases from J, with 14 bases in between. The CDR3 loop spans 15 amino acids. The CDR3 region is CASSQSIRGGYGYTF. In DNA form, the CDR3 reads TGCGCCAGCAGCCAATCTATTAGGGGGGGCTATGGCTACACCTTC.

A single count supports this clone. The chain has TRBV10-1 and TRBJ1-1; D unresolved. The CDR3 totals 15 residues. The germline V gene has CDR1 WNHNN and CDR2 SYGVQD (reference sequence). V gave up 6 bases and J gave up 0 bases, with 14 bases separating them. CDR3: CASRHIRGLNTEAFF. In DNA form, the CDR3 reads TGCGCCAGCAGACATATACGTGGTTTGAACACTGAAGCTTTCTTT.

J is TRBJ2-7 and V is TRBV14; 11 positions match TRBD1. This CDR3 comprises 15 residues. Looked up from germline, CDR1 is SGHDN and CDR2 is FVKESK. Losses at the gene ends were 1 base for V and 6 bases for J; bases not matched to a gene: 5. The CDR3 DNA reads TGTGCCAGCAGCCAAGCCGGGACAGGGGGTCTCGAGCAGTACTTC. Translation: CASSQAGTGGLEQYF.

The V gene is TRBV15, the J gene TRBJ1-6, with D possibly matching TRBD1 (5 bases). Trimming removed 4 bases at V and 5 bases at J, with 6 bases between. This CDR3 comprises 13 residues. Germline-derived CDR1 and CDR2 are LNHNV and YYDKDF (reference sequence). This chain's CDR3 is CATSTGDNSPLHF. Here the CDR3 DNA reads TGTGCCACCAGCACGGGGGATAATTCACCCCTCCACTTT.

This clone was found a few times. The CDR3 loop reads CASSGPGRLVRGGNDEQFF. The CDR3 DNA follows: TGTGCCAGCAGCGGCCCTGGGCGGCTAGTTAGGGGAGGGAACGATGAGCAGTTCTTC. The gene calls are TRBV7-9 and TRBJ2-1; the match to TRBD2 covers 7 bases. The CDR3 contains 19 residues. Trimming removed 5 bases from V and 8 bases from J; junction bases left unmatched: 24. Germline V CDR1 and CDR2: SEHNR, FQNEAQ (reference sequence).

V and J are TRBV18 and TRBJ2-5; tentatively, D is TRBD1 (5 bases). Trimming shortened V by 3 bases and J by 5 bases, and 10 bases separated the two germline ends. There are 13 residues in the CDR3. Germline V gives CDR1 KGHSH, CDR2 LQKENI. CDR3 loop: CASSPRTQETQYF. The CDR3 coding sequence is TGTGCCAGCTCACCGAGGACACAGGAGACCCAGTACTTC. Full variable domain (outside the CDR3, taken from reference TRBV18 and TRBJ2-5): NAGVMQNPRHLVRRRGQEARLRCSPMKGHSHVYWYRQLPEEGLKFMVYLQKENIIDESGMPKERFSAEFPKEGPSILRIQQVVRGDSAAYFCASSPRTQETQYFGPGTRLLVL.

This chain joins TRBV5-1 and TRBJ2-2; no reliable D call. V dropped 3 bases and J dropped 0 bases, with 6 bases sitting between them. CDR3 length equals 14 residues. CDR1 and CDR2 (germline): SGHRS, YFSETQ. The CDR3 here is CASSSLANTGELFF. The DNA of the CDR3 is TGCGCCAGCAGCTCCCTTGCGAACACCGGGGAGCTGTTTTTT.

The genes are TRBV28 and TRBJ2-1; the match to TRBD2 covers 11 bases. The CDR3 loop spans 14 amino acids. Trimming cost V 5 bases and J 7 bases; bases outside gene matches: 4. CDR1 is MDHEN, CDR2 SYDVKM, per germline. The DNA for the CDR3 is TGTGCCAGCAGTGAACTAGCGGGAGTGAATGAGCAGTTCTTC. This translates into CASSELAGVNEQFF.

The J gene is TRBJ1-6, the V gene TRBV19; TRBD1 agrees at 10 bases. Trimming cost V 5 bases and J 6 bases; bases outside gene matches: 10. Germline CDR1 is LNHDA and CDR2 is SQIVND (reference sequence). This CDR3 is 17 amino acids long. The CDR3 loop is CASSAWDRGTGNSPLHF. The CDR3 bases are TGTGCCAGTAGTGCGTGGGACAGGGGAACGGGTAATTCACCCCTCCACTTT.

The genes are TRBV5-1 and TRBJ2-1; 7 bases match TRBD2. The CDR3 contains 14 residues. Unmatched junction bases numbered 6, after V lost 4 bases and J lost 5 bases. Germline V gene data show CDR1 as SGHRS and CDR2 as YFSETQ. As DNA, the CDR3 is TGCGCCAGCAGCCCCAGGGACTACCACAATGAGCAGTTCTTC. Amino acids: CASSPRDYHNEQFF.

The rearrangement links TRBV12-3 or TRBV12-4 to TRBJ1-1; no reliable D call. V was shortened by 5 bases and J by 0 bases, with 7 bases between the two germline ends. The CDR3 length is 13 residues. CDR3 protein: CASSPEVNTEAFF. The CDR3 DNA reads TGTGCCAGCAGTCCCGAGGTGAACACTGAAGCTTTCTTT.

The table lists this clone with many counts. V gene TRBV3-1 (or the pseudogene TRBV3-2) combines with J gene TRBJ2-2, with TRBD2 identical over 8 bases. From germline, CDR1 is LGHDT and CDR2 YNNKEL (reference sequence). After removal of 7 bases from V and 5 bases from J, the junction contained 9 bases not matched to a gene. This CDR3 comprises 15 residues. The CDR3 DNA follows: TGTGCCAGCACGCCTGGCGGGGGGCCAACCGGGGAGCTGTTTTTT. Its translation: CASTPGGGPTGELFF.

This chain links TRBV5-4 with TRBJ1-2; no clear D. V lost 0 bases to trimming and J lost 8 bases, with 11 bases between them. The CDR3 is 13 residues long. CDR1 SGHNT and CDR2 YYREEE come from the germline V gene (reference sequence). The chain's CDR3 is CASSLDRDAGYTF. The CDR3 DNA sequence: TGTGCCAGCAGCTTGGACAGAGACGCCGGCTACACCTTC.

The sample holds many counts of this clone. The chain links TRBV5-1 to TRBJ2-1; D call uncertain. The V gene's germline CDR1 is SGHRS and CDR2 YFSETQ. V lost 5 bases and J 2 bases, leaving 11 bases between the germline ends. There are 14 residues in the CDR3. The CDR3 spells CASRLHATYNEQFF. CDR3 nucleotides: TGCGCCAGCAGGTTACACGCCACCTACAATGAGCAGTTCTTC.

The V call is TRBV2, the J call TRBJ2-1; 9 nucleotides line up with TRBD2. There are 15 residues in the CDR3. Trimming cost V 4 bases and J 8 bases; bases outside gene matches: 9. CDR1 is SNHLY, CDR2 FYNNEI, per germline. CDR3 coding DNA: TGTGCCAGCAGTGTTGGACTAGCGAGGGGAGATGAGCAGTTCTTC. Translation: CASSVGLARGDEQFF.

The chain couples TRBV7-2 to TRBJ2-3; D may be TRBD2 (6 bases). Per germline, CDR1 SGHTA and CDR2 FQGNSA. The CDR3 length is 15 residues. The V end was cut by 0 bases, the J end by 2 bases, with 9 bases between. The CDR3 DNA reads TGTGCCAGCAGCTTAGCGTGGGACTTCACAGATACGCAGTATTTT. This sequence encodes CASSLAWDFTDTQYF.

The V gene is TRBV28, the J gene TRBJ1-1, with TRBD1 as a possible D gene (5 bases). The CDR3 has 14 amino acids. The ends were cut back, 2 bases at V and 4 bases at J, with 11 bases in the middle. Germline CDR1 reads MDHEN; CDR2 reads SYDVKM. DNA for the CDR3: TGTGCCAGCAGTTTAGTCAGGGAGGGCACTGAAGCTTTCTTT. Amino acids: CASSLVREGTEAFF.